The 27 T cell receptor beta chains given below trace back to one sample, sequenced in a study of blood T cell repertoires in COVID-19. Only in-frame clones appear in the TCRdb table, and some are missing; sequencing was by immunoSEQ multiplex PCR. The sample includes 100,000 to 150,000 clones, approximately 85% of them seen just once. The specimen sequenced was peripheral blood. Receptors were obtained from an elderly woman with COVID-19, enrolled during active disease.

The chain links TRBV19 to TRBJ2-2; the match to TRBD1 covers 11 bases. The length of the CDR3 is 17 residues. CDR1 is LNHDA and CDR2 is SQIVND in the germline V gene (reference sequence). Losses at the gene ends were 5 bases for V and 3 bases for J; bases not matched to a gene: 8. The CDR3 DNA reads TGTGCCAGTAGTCACCCTAGGACAGGGGGCTACACCGGGGAGCTGTTTTTT. This sequence encodes CASSHPRTGGYTGELFF.

This clone has more than one count but fewer than ten. The genes are TRBV7-9 and TRBJ2-5; 10 positions match TRBD1. This CDR3 region has 16 residues. Losses at the gene ends were 5 bases for V and 0 bases for J; bases not matched to a gene: 6. CDR1 and CDR2 from the germline V gene are SEHNR and FQNEAQ (reference sequence). This CDR3 is CASSQGTGEYQETQYF. The CDR3 DNA reads TGTGCCAGCAGCCAGGGGACAGGGGAGTACCAAGAGACCCAGTACTTC.

This chain uses TRBV14 with TRBJ1-2; 7 nucleotides match TRBD1. This CDR3 has 15 residues. Germline CDR1 and CDR2: SGHDN and FVKESK. V lost 0 bases, J lost 9 bases, and 10 bases stayed unmatched. CDR3: CASSQDQGRQGRYTF. The CDR3 DNA is TGTGCCAGCAGCCAAGATCAGGGGAGACAGGGTCGCTACACCTTC. Variable domain in full (rest from reference TRBV14 and TRBJ1-2): EAGVTQFPSHSVIEKGQTVTLRCDPISGHDNLYWYRRVMGKEIKFLLHFVKESKQDESGMPNNRFLAERTGGTYSTLKVQPAELEDSGVYFCASSQDQGRQGRYTFGSGTRLTVV.

As to this clone: The sample contains more than one DNA sequence encoding this CDR3. The chain is built from TRBV28 and TRBJ2-7; TRBD2 agrees at 8 bases. Germline trimming cut 2 bases from V and 6 bases from J; bases unmatched to any gene: 9. Germline CDR1 reads MDHEN; CDR2 reads SYDVKM. The CDR3 contains 15 residues. The CDR3 sequence is CASSLEAGGGREQYF. CDR3 DNA: TGTGCCAGCAGTTTAGAGGCCGGGGGGGGGCGCGAGCAGTACTTC.

The V and J genes are TRBV19 and TRBJ1-6, with 7 bases fitting TRBD1. Unmatched junction bases numbered 12, after V lost 7 bases and J lost 9 bases. Germline values: CDR1 LNHDA, CDR2 SQIVND (reference sequence). CDR3 length: 15 residues. This CDR3 is CASTDRAINISPLHF. The CDR3 DNA reads TGTGCCAGTACCGACAGGGCGATTAATATTTCACCCCTCCACTTT.

V usage is TRBV5-6 and J usage is TRBJ2-2; D gene uncertain. Trimming cost V 0 bases and J 6 bases, with 6 bases left between them. The germline CDR1 and CDR2 sequences are SGHDT and YYEEEE. CDR3 length equals 13 residues. CDR3 bases: TGTGCCAGCAGCTTGGCCAGTCCCGGGGAGCTGTTTTTT. As protein: CASSLASPGELFF.

The CDR3 spells CASSYQGAQETQYF. In DNA, the CDR3 is TGTGCCAGCAGTTACCAGGGGGCCCAAGAGACCCAGTACTTC. The rearrangement uses TRBV6-2 or TRBV6-3 and TRBJ2-5; TRBD1 matches 8 bases. Germline V gene lookup returns CDR1 MNHEY and CDR2 SVGEGT. CDR3 length: 14 residues. V lost 2 bases to trimming and J lost 1 base; unmatched junction nucleotides: 0.

In DNA, the CDR3 is TGTGCCAGCAGGACAGGGGGTACAGATACGCAGTATTTT. Translation: CASRTGGTDTQYF. The V and J genes are TRBV7-8 and TRBJ2-3; TRBD1 agrees at 9 bases. With V trimmed by 6 bases and J by 3 bases, 1 base remained unmatched. Germline assignment: CDR1 SGHVS and CDR2 FQNEAQ. This CDR3 is 13 amino acids long.

The CDR3 here is CASSWDRGSSYNSPLHF. The CDR3 region has the DNA TGTGCCAGCAGCTGGGACAGGGGAAGCTCCTATAATTCACCCCTCCACTTT. The chain recombines TRBV7-2 with TRBJ1-6, with TRBD1 matching 10 bases. The J segment lost 0 bases and the V segment lost 4 bases, leaving 3 bases of the junction unmatched. The CDR3 has 17 amino acids. In germline, CDR1 is SGHTA, CDR2 FQGNSA. Variable domain in full (rest from reference TRBV7-2 and TRBJ1-6): GAGVSQSPSNKVTEKGKDVELRCDPISGHTALYWYRQSLGQGLEFLIYFQGNSAPDKSGLPSDRFSAERTGGSVSTLTIQRTQQEDSAVYLCASSWDRGSSYNSPLHFGNGTRLTVT.

The table lists this clone with a count of one. This chain uses TRBV21-1 with TRBJ1-5. TRBV21-1 is a recognized pseudogene. There are 17 residues in the CDR3. The CDR3: CASSKEGLAHRGQPQHF. CDR3 DNA sequence: TGTGCCAGCAGCAAAGAGGGTCTGGCCCACCGGGGTCAGCCCCAGCATTTT.

V is TRBV7-2 and J is TRBJ1-1; D remains unclear. This CDR3 is built from 14 residues. Deletions cut 1 base from V and 3 bases from J, with 9 bases between. CDR1 and CDR2 (germline): SGHTA, FQGNSA. This CDR3 is CASSLVGRDTEAFF. The CDR3 region has the DNA TGTGCCAGCAGCTTAGTCGGGAGGGACACTGAAGCTTTCTTT.

This chain uses TRBV27 with TRBJ2-2; 9 bases map to TRBD1. There are 17 residues in the CDR3. Per the germline V gene, CDR1 is MNHEY and CDR2 is SMNVEV (reference sequence). V shed 6 bases and J 5 bases; nucleotides not matched to a gene: 13. The CDR3 bases are TGTGCCAGCAGAAGTGAGGGCCGGGACAGGGTAACCGGGGAGCTGTTTTTT. Translated: CASRSEGRDRVTGELFF.

The V gene is TRBV6-6, the J gene TRBJ2-3, with D possibly TRBD2 on 6 matching bases. V was pared by 7 bases and J by 4 bases, with 15 bases between. From germline, CDR1 is MNHNY and CDR2 SVGAGI (reference sequence). The CDR3 is 14 residues long. CDR3 DNA: TGTGCCAGCATAGGAGGGAAGCGGCCAGATACGCAGTATTTT. This sequence encodes CASIGGKRPDTQYF.

This clone was found once. The V call is TRBV5-1, the J call TRBJ1-2, with TRBD1 matching 9 bases. CDR3 length equals 17 residues. With V trimmed by 3 bases and J by 2 bases, 11 bases remained unmatched. Germline V gene sequence: CDR1 SGHRS, CDR2 YFSETQ. CDR3 sequence reads: CASSSTGGGLVNYGYTF. Here the CDR3 DNA reads TGCGCCAGCAGCTCTACAGGGGGCGGCCTTGTAAACTATGGCTACACCTTC.

The chain has TRBV6-2 or TRBV6-3 and TRBJ1-2; 7 bases line up with TRBD1. There are 12 residues in the CDR3. Germline lookup yields CDR1 MNHEY and CDR2 SVGEGT. J lost 7 bases, V lost 2 bases, and 1 base had no gene match. The DNA for the CDR3 is TGTGCCAGCAGTTACGGGACAGTTGGCTACACCTTC. This codes for CASSYGTVGYTF.

This chain uses TRBV6-6 with TRBJ1-6; 8 bases fit TRBD1. This CDR3 is 14 amino acids long. With 8 bases clipped from V and 10 bases from J, the junction kept 10 bases outside the gene matches. In germline, CDR1 is MNHNY, CDR2 SVGAGI (reference sequence). CDR3 bases: TGTGCCAGCTTCTCTGGACAGGGTGGATCACCCCTCCACTTT. This sequence encodes CASFSGQGGSPLHF.

The rearrangement uses TRBV6-5 and TRBJ1-1; D unresolved. V was pared by 2 bases and J by 10 bases, with 8 bases between. In germline, CDR1 is MNHEY, CDR2 SVGAGI. This CDR3 spans 11 amino acids. CDR3 region: CASSYRGSAFF. The CDR3 DNA reads TGTGCCAGCAGTTACCGAGGGTCAGCTTTCTTT.

As DNA, the CDR3 is TGTGCCAGCAGCATCGGACAGGGTGAAAAACTGTTTTTT. Translating gives CASSIGQGEKLFF. The chain uses TRBV5-4 and TRBJ1-4, with 8 positions matching TRBD1. V lost 4 bases and J lost 7; bases outside the gene matches: 3. The V gene's germline CDR1 is SGHNT and CDR2 YYREEE (reference sequence). The CDR3 is made up of 13 amino acids.

The chain carries TRBV29-1 and TRBJ1-1; D call uncertain. The CDR3 is 14 amino acids. Looked up from germline, CDR1 is SQVTM and CDR2 is ANQGSEA. Trimming cost V 2 bases and J 3 bases, with 13 bases left between them. This CDR3 reads CSVERYGEDTEAFF. CDR3 bases: TGCAGCGTTGAAAGGTACGGGGAGGACACTGAAGCTTTCTTT.

The chain is built from TRBV18 and TRBJ1-5, with D perhaps matching TRBD1 (5 bases). The germline gives CDR1 KGHSH, CDR2 LQKENI. V was cut by 6 bases and J by 1 base, with 10 bases left in between. The CDR3 has 14 residues. Written as DNA, the CDR3 is TGTGCCAGCTCCTTGGGGGGAAGCAATCAGCCCCAGCATTTT. This translates into CASSLGGSNQPQHF. The full variable domain, with the rest looked up from reference TRBV18 and TRBJ1-5, is NAGVMQNPRHLVRRRGQEARLRCSPMKGHSHVYWYRQLPEEGLKFMVYLQKENIIDESGMPKERFSAEFPKEGPSILRIQQVVRGDSAAYFCASSLGGSNQPQHFGDGTRLSIL.

The genes are TRBV9 and TRBJ2-3, with 8 bases aligning to TRBD1. Germline CDR1 and CDR2: SGDLS and YYNGEE. V trimming: 3 bases; J trimming: 10 bases; junction bases outside the gene matches: 10. CDR3 length equals 14 residues. CDR3 loop: CASSGASLTGAQYF. CDR3 nucleotide sequence: TGTGCCAGCAGCGGAGCATCCCTGACAGGGGCGCAGTATTTT.

This sequence joins TRBV5-5 and TRBJ2-7, with 12 bases fitting TRBD2. Germline CDR1 reads SGHKS; CDR2 reads YYEKEE (reference sequence). This CDR3 contains 16 residues. The V gene end was trimmed by 4 bases and the J gene end by 3 bases; junction bases not matched to a gene: 8. The CDR3 reads CASSEGLAGGLYEQYF. CDR3 bases: TGTGCCAGCAGCGAGGGACTAGCGGGTGGACTCTACGAGCAGTACTTC. Together with reference TRBV5-5 and TRBJ2-7, the CDR3 gives the full variable domain: DAGVTQSPTHLIKTRGQQVTLRCSPISGHKSVSWYQQVLGQGPQFIFQYYEKEERGRGNFPDRFSARQFPNYSSELNVNALLLGDSALYLCASSEGLAGGLYEQYFGPGTRLTVT.

The chain combines TRBV7-2 with TRBJ2-1; 10 positions agree with TRBD2. The CDR3 extends over 17 amino acids. With 3 bases clipped from V and 6 bases from J, the junction kept 11 bases outside the gene matches. The V gene's germline CDR1 is SGHTA and CDR2 FQGNSA. Here the CDR3 reads CASSFQPGTSDRNEQFF. The CDR3 DNA is TGTGCCAGCAGCTTTCAACCCGGGACTAGCGATCGCAATGAGCAGTTCTTC.

This clone turned up a few times. V is TRBV2 and J is TRBJ1-1, with D possibly being TRBD1 (6 bases). V lost 8 bases and J lost 2, with 12 bases in between. This CDR3 spans 13 amino acids. From germline, CDR1 is SNHLY and CDR2 FYNNEI. CDR3 sequence (DNA): TGTGCCAGCCTGCAGGGGTTTAACACTGAAGCTTTCTTT. This gives the protein CASLQGFNTEAFF.

This clone was counted once. The J gene is TRBJ2-6, the V gene TRBV18, with 8 bases lining up with TRBD1. The V gene's germline CDR1 is KGHSH and CDR2 LQKENI. With 1 base clipped from V and 0 bases from J, the junction kept 5 bases outside the gene matches. The CDR3 has 18 amino acids. CDR3 region: CASSPQGQVLSGANVLTF. As DNA, the CDR3 is TGTGCCAGCTCACCACAGGGACAGGTACTCTCTGGGGCCAACGTCCTGACTTTC. The full variable domain, its missing parts supplied by reference TRBV18 and TRBJ2-6, is NAGVMQNPRHLVRRRGQEARLRCSPMKGHSHVYWYRQLPEEGLKFMVYLQKENIIDESGMPKERFSAEFPKEGPSILRIQQVVRGDSAAYFCASSPQGQVLSGANVLTFGAGSRLTVL.

The gene calls are TRBV5-1 and TRBJ2-1; TRBD2 matches at 9 bases. V shed 5 bases, J shed 8 bases, and the junction held 8 bases outside the gene matches. Germline assignment: CDR1 SGHRS and CDR2 YFSETQ. This CDR3 comprises 14 residues. The CDR3 DNA reads as TGCGCCAGCAGGCCGGGACTAGCCAACGATGAGCAGTTCTTC. This sequence encodes CASRPGLANDEQFF.

V is TRBV28 and J is TRBJ2-2; D is perhaps TRBD2 (5 bases). CDR1 MDHEN and CDR2 SYDVKM come from the germline V gene. The ends were cut back, 7 bases at V and 4 bases at J, with 16 bases in the middle. The CDR3 covers 15 residues. CDR3 in amino acids: CASTEPRVGTGELFF. The DNA for the CDR3 is TGTGCCAGCACTGAACCGAGGGTAGGCACCGGGGAGCTGTTTTTT. Full variable domain (rest looked up from reference TRBV28 and TRBJ2-2): DVKVTQSSRYLVKRTGEKVFLECVQDMDHENMFWYRQDPGLGLRLIYFSYDVKMKEKGDIPEGYSVSREKKERFSLILESASTNQTSMYLCASTEPRVGTGELFFGEGSRLTVL.